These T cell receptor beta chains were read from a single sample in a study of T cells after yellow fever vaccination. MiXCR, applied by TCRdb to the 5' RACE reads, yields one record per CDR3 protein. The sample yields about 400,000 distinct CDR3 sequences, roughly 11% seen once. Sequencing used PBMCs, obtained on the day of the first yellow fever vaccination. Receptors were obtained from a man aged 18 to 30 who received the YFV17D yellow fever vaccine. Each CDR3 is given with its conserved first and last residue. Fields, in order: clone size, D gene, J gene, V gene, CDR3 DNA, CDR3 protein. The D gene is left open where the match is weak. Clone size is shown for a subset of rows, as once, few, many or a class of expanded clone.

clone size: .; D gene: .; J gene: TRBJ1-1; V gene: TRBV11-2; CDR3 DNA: TGTGCCAGCAATTCGTGGAGACAGAAATACACTGAAGCTTTCTTT; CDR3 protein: CASNSWRQKYTEAFF
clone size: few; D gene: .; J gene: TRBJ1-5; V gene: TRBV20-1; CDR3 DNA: TGCAGTGCTAGAGATCCCCTGCGTTATAGCAATCAGCCCCAGCATTTT; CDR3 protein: CSARDPLRYSNQPQHF
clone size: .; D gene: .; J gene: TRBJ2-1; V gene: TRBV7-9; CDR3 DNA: TGTGCCAGCAGCTTAATTAGCGGCGCGAACACTCAGTTCTTC; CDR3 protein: CASSLISGANTQFF
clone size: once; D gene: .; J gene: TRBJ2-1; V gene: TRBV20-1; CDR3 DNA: TGCAGTGCTATACAGGGTAGGAATGAGCAGTTCTTC; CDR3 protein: CSAIQGRNEQFF
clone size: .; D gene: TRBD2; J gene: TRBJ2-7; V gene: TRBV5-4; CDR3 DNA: TGTGCCAGCAGCTCCCGACTAGCGGGGGTAGGGGAGCAGTACTTC; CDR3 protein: CASSSRLAGVGEQYF
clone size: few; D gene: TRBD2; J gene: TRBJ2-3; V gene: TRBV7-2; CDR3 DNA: TGTGCCAGCACCGTGACTAGCCGTGACACAGATACGCAGTATTTT; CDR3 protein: CASTVTSRDTDTQYF
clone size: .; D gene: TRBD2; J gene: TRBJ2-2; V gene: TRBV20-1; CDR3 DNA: TGCAGTGCTAGCCCTCCGAGCGGGGGGGCCAAGTACACCGGGGAGCTGTTTTTT; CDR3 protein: CSASPPSGGAKYTGELFF
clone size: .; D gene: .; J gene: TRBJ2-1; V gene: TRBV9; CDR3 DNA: TGTGCCAGCAGCCCGAAGCGTGAAAGCTCCTACAATGAGCAGTTCTTC; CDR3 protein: CASSPKRESSYNEQFF
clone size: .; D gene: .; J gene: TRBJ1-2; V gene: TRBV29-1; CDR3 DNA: TGCAGCGTTGAAGGGGGAGCCCAGAGTGGCTACACCTTC; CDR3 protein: CSVEGGAQSGYTF
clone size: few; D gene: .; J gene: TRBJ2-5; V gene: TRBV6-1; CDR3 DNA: TGTGCCAGCAGTCCCTGGGGGGCGCAAGAGACCCAGTACTTC; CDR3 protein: CASSPWGAQETQYF
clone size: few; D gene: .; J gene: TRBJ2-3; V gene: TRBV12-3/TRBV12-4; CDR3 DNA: TGTGCCAGCAGTTTAAGGGGGGGGCCGTCAGATACGCAGTATTTT; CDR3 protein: CASSLRGGPSDTQYF
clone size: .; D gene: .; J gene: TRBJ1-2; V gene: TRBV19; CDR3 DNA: TGTGCCAGGGTCGGCAGCAACTATGGCTACACCTTC; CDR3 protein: CARVGSNYGYTF